This T cell receptor (beta chain) was captured by sequencing in a study of shared clonotypes between healthy human individuals. Authors' analysis steps: ImmunoSEQ sequences covered only the junction and lacked quality scores; filtering therefore differed. Libraries were prepared by immunoSEQ multiplex PCR; TCRdb keeps only in-frame clonotypes and omits some of them. V, J and clone size are taken as reported in that table, and D and trimming were inferred from the DNA itself. The table has 470,000 or so clones, 81% seen once. Germline V gene sequence: CDR1 SGHAT, CDR2 FQNNGV. The length of the CDR3 is 13 residues. Trimming took off 5 bases at V and 5 bases at J, with 11 bases between the two ends.

This sequence joins TRBV11-2 and TRBJ2-3, with D hard to call. This TCR came from a middle-aged woman in good health. Some clones in this sample may be carry-over from other donors' samples. Sequenced material: PBMCs. The CDR3 spells CASSRIGLDTQYF. The DNA of the CDR3 is TGTGCCAGCAGCCGAATCGGTTTAGATACGCAGTATTTT. The full variable domain, rest sourced from reference TRBV11-2 and TRBJ2-3, is EAGVAQSPRYKIIEKRQSVAFWCNPISGHATLYWYQQILGQGPKLLIQFQNNGVVDDSQLPKDRFSAERLKGVDSTLKIQPAKLEDSAVYLCASSRIGLDTQYFGPGTRLTVL.